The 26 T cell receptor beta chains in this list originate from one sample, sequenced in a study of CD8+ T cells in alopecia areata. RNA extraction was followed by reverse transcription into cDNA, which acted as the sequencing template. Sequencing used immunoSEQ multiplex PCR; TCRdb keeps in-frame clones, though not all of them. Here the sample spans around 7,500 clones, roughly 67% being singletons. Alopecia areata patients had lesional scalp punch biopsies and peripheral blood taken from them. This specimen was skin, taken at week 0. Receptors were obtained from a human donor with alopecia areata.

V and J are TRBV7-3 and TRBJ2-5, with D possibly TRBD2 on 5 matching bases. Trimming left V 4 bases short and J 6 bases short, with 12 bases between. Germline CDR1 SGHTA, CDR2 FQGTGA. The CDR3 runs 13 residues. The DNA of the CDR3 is TGTGCCAGCAGCTACTCCCCGGGGAAGACCCAGTACTTC. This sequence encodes CASSYSPGKTQYF.

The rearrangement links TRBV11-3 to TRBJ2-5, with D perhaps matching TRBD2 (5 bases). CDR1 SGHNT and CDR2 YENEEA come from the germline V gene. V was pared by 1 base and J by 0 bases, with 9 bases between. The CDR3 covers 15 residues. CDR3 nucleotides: TGTGCCAGCAGCTTAGGGGGAGCGGACCAAGAGACCCAGTACTTC. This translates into CASSLGGADQETQYF.

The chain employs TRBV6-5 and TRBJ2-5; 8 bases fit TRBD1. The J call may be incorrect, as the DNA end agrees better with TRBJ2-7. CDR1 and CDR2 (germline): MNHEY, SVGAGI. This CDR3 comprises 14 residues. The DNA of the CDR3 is TGTGCCAGCAGTTGGTCAGGGGGCTTCTACGAGCAGTACTTC. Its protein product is CASSWSGGFYEQYF.

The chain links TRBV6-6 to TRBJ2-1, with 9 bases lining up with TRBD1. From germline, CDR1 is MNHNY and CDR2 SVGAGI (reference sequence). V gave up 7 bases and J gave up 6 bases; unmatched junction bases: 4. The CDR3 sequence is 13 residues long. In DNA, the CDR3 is TGTGCCAGCATGACAGGGGGAAGCAATGAGCAGTTCTTC. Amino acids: CASMTGGSNEQFF.

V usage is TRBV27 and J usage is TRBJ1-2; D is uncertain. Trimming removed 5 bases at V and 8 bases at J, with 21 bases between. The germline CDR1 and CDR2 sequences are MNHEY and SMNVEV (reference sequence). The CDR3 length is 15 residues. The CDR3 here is CASSQLSEWTRGYTF. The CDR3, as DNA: TGTGCCAGCAGTCAACTCTCAGAATGGACCAGGGGCTACACCTTC.

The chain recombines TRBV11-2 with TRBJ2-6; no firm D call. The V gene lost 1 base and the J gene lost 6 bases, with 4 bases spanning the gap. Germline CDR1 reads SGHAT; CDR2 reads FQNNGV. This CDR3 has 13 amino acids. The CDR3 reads CASSLVQANVLTF. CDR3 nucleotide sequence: TGTGCCAGCAGCTTAGTCCAGGCCAACGTCCTGACTTTC.

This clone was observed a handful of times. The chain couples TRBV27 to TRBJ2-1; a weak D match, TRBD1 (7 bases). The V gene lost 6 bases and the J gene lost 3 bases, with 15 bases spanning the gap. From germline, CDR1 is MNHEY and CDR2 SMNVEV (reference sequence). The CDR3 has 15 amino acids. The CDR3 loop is CASRGRTGLYNEQFF. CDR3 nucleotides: TGTGCCAGCAGGGGGAGGACAGGCCTCTACAATGAGCAGTTCTTC.

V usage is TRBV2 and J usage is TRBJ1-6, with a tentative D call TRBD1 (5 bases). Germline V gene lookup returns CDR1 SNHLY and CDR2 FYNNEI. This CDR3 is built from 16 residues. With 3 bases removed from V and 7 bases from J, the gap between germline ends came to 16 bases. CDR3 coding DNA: TGTGCCAGCAGTGATTTGGGAGGAGGGGAAAATTCACCCCTCCACTTT. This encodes CASSDLGGGENSPLHF.

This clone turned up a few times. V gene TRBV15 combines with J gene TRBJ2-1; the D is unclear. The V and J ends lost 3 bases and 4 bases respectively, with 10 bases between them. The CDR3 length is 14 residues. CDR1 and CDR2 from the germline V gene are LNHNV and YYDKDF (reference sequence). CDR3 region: CATSSVVGYNEQFF. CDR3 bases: TGTGCCACCAGCAGCGTTGTGGGGTACAATGAGCAGTTCTTC.

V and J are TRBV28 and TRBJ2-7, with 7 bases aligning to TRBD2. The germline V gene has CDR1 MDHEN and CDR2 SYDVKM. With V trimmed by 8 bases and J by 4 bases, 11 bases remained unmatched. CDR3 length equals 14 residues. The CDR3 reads CASFGFGTKYEQYF. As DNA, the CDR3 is TGTGCCAGCTTTGGTTTTGGGACTAAATACGAGCAGTACTTC.

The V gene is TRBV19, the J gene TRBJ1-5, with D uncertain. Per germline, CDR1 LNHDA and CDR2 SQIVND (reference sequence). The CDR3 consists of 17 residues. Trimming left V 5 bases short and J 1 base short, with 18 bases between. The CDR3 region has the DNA TGTGCCAGTAGTTTTCCGCAGGATATTGGGAGCAATCAGCCCCAGCATTTT. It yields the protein CASSFPQDIGSNQPQHF.

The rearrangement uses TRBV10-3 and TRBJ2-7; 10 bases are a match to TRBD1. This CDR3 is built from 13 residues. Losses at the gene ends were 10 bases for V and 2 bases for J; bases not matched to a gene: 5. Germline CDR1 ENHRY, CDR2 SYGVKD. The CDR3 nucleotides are TGTGCCACCGACAGGGGGCAGACCTACGAGCAGTACTTC. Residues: CATDRGQTYEQYF.

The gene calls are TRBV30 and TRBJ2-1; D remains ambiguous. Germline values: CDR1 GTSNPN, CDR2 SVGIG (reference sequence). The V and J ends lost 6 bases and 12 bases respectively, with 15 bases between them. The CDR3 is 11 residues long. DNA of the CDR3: TGTGCCTGTGGGTCCGAGCTCGGGCAGTTCTTC. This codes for CACGSELGQFF.

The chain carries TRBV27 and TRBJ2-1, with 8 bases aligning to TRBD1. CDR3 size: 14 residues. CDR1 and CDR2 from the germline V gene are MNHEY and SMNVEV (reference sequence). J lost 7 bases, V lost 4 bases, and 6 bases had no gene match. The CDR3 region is CASSWYRGSNEQFF. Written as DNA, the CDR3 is TGTGCCAGCAGTTGGTACAGGGGGTCGAATGAGCAGTTCTTC.

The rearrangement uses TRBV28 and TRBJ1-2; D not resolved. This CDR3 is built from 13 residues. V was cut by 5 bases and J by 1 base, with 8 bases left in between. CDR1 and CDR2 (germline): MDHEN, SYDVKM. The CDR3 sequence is CASSQSRNYGYTF. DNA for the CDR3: TGTGCCAGCAGTCAAAGCCGTAACTATGGCTACACCTTC.

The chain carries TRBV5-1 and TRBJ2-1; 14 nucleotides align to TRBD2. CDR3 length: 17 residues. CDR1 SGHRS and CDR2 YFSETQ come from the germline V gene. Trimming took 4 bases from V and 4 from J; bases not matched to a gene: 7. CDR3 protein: CASSVGLAGGPYNEQFF. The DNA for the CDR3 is TGCGCCAGCAGCGTCGGACTAGCGGGGGGACCATACAATGAGCAGTTCTTC.

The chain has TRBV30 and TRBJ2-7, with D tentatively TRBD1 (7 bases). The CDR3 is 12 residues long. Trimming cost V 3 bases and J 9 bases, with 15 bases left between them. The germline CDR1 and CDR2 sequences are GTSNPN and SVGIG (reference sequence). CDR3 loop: CAWRSEGAVQYF. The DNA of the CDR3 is TGTGCCTGGAGATCGGAGGGGGCTGTGCAGTACTTC. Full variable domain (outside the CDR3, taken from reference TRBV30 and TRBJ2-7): SQTIHQWPATLVQPVGSPLSLECTVEGTSNPNLYWYRQAAGRGLQLLFYSVGIGQISSEVPQNLSASRPQDRQFILSSKKLLLSDSGFYLCAWRSEGAVQYFGPGTRLTVT.

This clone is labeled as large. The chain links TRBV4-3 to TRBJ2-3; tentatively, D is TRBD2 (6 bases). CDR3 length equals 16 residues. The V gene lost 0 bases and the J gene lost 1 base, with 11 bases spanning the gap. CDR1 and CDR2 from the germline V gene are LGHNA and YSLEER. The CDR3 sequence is CASSQDLQRGTDTQYF. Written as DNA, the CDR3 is TGCGCCAGCAGCCAAGATCTCCAGCGGGGCACAGATACGCAGTATTTT.

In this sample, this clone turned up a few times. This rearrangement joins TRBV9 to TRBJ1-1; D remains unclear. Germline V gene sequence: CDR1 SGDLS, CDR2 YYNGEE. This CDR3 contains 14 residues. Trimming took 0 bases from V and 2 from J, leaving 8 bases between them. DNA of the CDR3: TGTGCCAGCAGCGTAGGGCAGCTCAACACTGAAGCTTTCTTT. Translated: CASSVGQLNTEAFF.

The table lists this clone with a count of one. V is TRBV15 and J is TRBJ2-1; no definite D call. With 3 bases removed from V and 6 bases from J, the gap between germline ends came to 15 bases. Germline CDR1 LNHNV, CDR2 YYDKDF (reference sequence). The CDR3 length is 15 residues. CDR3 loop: CATSRGFTSGNEQFF. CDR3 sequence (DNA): TGTGCCACCAGCAGGGGGTTCACCTCGGGCAATGAGCAGTTCTTC. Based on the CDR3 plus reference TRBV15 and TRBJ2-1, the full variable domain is DAMVIQNPRYQVTQFGKPVTLSCSQTLNHNVMYWYQQKSSQAPKLLFHYYDKDFNNEADTPDNFQSRRPNTSFCFLDIRSPGLGDTAMYLCATSRGFTSGNEQFFGPGTRLTVL.

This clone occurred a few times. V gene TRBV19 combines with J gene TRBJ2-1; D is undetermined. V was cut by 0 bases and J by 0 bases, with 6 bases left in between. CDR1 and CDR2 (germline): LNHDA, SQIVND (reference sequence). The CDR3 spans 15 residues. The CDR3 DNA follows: TGTGCCAGTAGTATAGACGGCAGCTCCTACAATGAGCAGTTCTTC. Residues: CASSIDGSSYNEQFF.

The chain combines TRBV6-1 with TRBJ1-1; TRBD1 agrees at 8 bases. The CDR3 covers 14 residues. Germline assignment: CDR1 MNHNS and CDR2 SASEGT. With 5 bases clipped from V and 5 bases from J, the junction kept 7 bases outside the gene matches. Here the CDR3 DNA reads TGTGCCAGCAGTCCCGGACAGGGAAGGACTGAAGCTTTCTTT. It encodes CASSPGQGRTEAFF.

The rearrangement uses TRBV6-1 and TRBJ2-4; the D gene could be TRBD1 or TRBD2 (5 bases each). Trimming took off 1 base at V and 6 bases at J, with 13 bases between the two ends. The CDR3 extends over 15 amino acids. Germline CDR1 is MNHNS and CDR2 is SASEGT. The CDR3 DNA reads TGTGCCAGCAGTGAAGGACAGACCGGGACAAACATTCAGTACTTC. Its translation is CASSEGQTGTNIQYF.

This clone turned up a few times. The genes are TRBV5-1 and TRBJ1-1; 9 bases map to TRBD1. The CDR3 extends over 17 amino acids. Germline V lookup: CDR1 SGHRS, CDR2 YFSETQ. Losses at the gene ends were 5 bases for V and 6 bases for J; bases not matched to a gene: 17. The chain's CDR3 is CASRLTGTTGGNPEAFF. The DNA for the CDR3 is TGCGCCAGCAGACTGACAGGTACGACAGGGGGAAATCCTGAAGCTTTCTTT.

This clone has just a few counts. CDR3 sequence (DNA): TGCAGCGTCACGGACAGGGTGGCTAACTATGGCTACACCTTC. Protein: CSVTDRVANYGYTF. V and J are TRBV29-1 and TRBJ1-2; 8 bases map to TRBD1. Per germline, CDR1 SQVTM and CDR2 ANQGSEA. This CDR3 has 14 residues. Trimming took 6 bases from V and 0 from J; bases not matched to a gene: 6.

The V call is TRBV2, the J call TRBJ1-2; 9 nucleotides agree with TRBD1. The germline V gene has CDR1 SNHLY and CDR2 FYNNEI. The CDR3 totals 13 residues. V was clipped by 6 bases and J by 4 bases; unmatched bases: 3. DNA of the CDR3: TGTGCCAGCAGCCCGGGACAGGGCTATGGCTACACCTTC. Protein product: CASSPGQGYGYTF.